This T cell receptor (beta chain) was captured by sequencing in a study of T-cell memory formation after mild COVID-19. 5'RACE with constant-segment primers yielded barcoded, UMI-tagged TCR alpha and TCR beta cDNA libraries. TCRdb re-analysed the 5' RACE reads in MiXCR, keeping a single row per CDR3 protein. The sample holds 300,000 to 400,000 distinct CDR3 sequences, 25% to 30% seen once. This CDR3 comprises 14 residues. V shed 5 bases, J shed 6 bases, and the junction held 8 bases outside the gene matches. Germline values: CDR1 DFQATT, CDR2 SNEGSKA (reference sequence). The chain has TRBV20-1 and TRBJ2-1; 9 bases map to TRBD2. This sequence was found in an adult woman who had mild COVID-19 (a few samples of this study predate the infection). Cell type and time point are not known. Sequencing was performed on PBMCs or a T cell subset sorted from them (not recorded which). In DNA, the CDR3 is TGCAGTGCTCAAATAGCGGGAGCCCTCAATGAGCAGTTCTTC. Translated: CSAQIAGALNEQFF.